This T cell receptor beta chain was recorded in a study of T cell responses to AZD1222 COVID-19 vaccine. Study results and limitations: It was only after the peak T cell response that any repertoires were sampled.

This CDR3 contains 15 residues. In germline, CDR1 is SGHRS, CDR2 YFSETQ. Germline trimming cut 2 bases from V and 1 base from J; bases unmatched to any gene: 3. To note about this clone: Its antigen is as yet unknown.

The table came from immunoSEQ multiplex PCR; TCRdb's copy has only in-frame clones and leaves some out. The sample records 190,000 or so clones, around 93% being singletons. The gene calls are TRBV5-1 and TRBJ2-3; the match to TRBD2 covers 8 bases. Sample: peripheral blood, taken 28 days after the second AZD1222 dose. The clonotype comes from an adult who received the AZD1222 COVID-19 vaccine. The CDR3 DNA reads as TGCGCCAGCAGCTTCGGAGCGGGGGGCACAGATACGCAGTATTTT. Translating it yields CASSFGAGGTDTQYF.